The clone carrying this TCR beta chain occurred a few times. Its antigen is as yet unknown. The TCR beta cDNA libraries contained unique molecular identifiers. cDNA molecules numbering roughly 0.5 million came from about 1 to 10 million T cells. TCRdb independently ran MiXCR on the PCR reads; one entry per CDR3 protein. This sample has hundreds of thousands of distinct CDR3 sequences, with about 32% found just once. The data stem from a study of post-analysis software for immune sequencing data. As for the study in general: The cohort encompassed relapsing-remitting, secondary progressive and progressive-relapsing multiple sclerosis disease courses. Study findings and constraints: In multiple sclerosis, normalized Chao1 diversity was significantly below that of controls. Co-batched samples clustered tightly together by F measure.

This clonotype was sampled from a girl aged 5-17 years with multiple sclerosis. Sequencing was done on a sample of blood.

The CDR3 DNA reads as TGTGCCAGCAGCTTGGTCCCGACAGGGGCCGAGAGGTTCTTC. Encoded protein: CASSLVPTGAERFF. The J gene is TRBJ2-1, the V gene TRBV5-5; 8 bases fit TRBD1. This CDR3 has 14 amino acids. Trimming cost V 0 bases and J 15 bases; bases outside gene matches: 11. Germline V lookup: CDR1 SGHKS, CDR2 YYEKEE (reference sequence).